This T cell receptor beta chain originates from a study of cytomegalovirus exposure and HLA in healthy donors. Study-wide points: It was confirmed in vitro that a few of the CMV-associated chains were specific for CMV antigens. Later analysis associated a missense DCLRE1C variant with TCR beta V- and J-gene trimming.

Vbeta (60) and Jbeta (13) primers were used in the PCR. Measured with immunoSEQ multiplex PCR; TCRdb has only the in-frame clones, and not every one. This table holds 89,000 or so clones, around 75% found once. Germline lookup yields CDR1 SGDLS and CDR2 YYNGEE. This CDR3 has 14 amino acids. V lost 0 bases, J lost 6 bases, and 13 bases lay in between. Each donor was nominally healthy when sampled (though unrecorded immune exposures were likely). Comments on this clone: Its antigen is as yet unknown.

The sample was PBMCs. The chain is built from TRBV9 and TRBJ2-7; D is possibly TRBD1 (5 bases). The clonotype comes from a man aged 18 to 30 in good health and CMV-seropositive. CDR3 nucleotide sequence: TGTGCCAGCAGCGTAGATGTGGGGCCGGGCGAGCAGTACTTC. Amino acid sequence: CASSVDVGPGEQYF. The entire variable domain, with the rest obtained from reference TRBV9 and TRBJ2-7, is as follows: DSGVTQTPKHLITATGQRVTLRCSPRSGDLSVYWYQQSLDQGLQFLIQYYNGEERAKGNILERFSAQQFPDLHSELNLSSLELGDSALYFCASSVDVGPGEQYFGPGTRLTVT.